The rows below give T cell receptor beta chains drawn from one sample of a study of shared clonotypes between healthy human individuals. Sequenced by immunoSEQ multiplex PCR; TCRdb stores in-frame clones only, minus some. This table has approximately 2.4 million clones, approximately 96% appearing once. The sequenced sample consisted of naive CD4+ T cells sorted from blood. These receptors all come from a young man in good health. Both conserved end residues are part of each CDR3. Each record gives: V gene, CDR3 length, J gene, D gene, clone size, CDR3 DNA, CDR3 protein. A D gene is named only where the DNA matches it firmly. Clone size is stated in some rows and not others, as once, few, many or a class when expanded.

>TRBV7-9|11|TRBJ2-7|TRBD1|NA
TGTGCCAGCAGCCGATATGGACAGGAGGACTTC
CASSRYGQEDF
>TRBV1|16|TRBJ2-7|NA|NA
TGCACCAGCAGCCCCCACCGGGGACCTAGGGAATACGAGCAGTACTTC
CTSSPHRGPREYEQYF
>TRBV20-1|11|TRBJ2-5|NA|NA
TGCAGTGCTAGTTTCGAAGAGACCCAGTACTTC
CSASFEETQYF
>TRBV18|13|TRBJ2-1|NA|NA
TGTGCCAGCTCACCCTCTCAGGGCATTGAGCAGTTCTTC
CASSPSQGIEQFF
>TRBV30|14|TRBJ1-6|NA|NA
TGTGCCTGGAGTGTGCGGGGAGCGTTTTCACCCCTCCACTTT
CAWSVRGAFSPLHF
>TRBV5-4|14|TRBJ1-1|NA|NA
TGTGCCAGCAGCTTGGTCCCAGGGAGCGCTGAAGCTTTCTTT
CASSLVPGSAEAFF
>TRBV4-1|18|TRBJ2-1|TRBD2|NA
TGCGCCAGCAGCCAAGAGGGAGGGGCGCAGAGTTGGTACAATGAGCAGTTCTTC
CASSQEGGAQSWYNEQFF
>TRBV9|14|TRBJ1-1|NA|NA
TGTGCCAGCAGCGAGACAGTTTCGAACACTGAAGCTTTCTTT
CASSETVSNTEAFF
>TRBV19|15|TRBJ2-7|TRBD1|once
TGTGCCAGTAGTATCGTCGGGACAGGGGCCTACGAGCAGTACTTC
CASSIVGTGAYEQYF
>TRBV19|13|TRBJ1-1|NA|NA
TGTGCCAGTAGAGCCAGGGGAGAAACTGAAGCTTTCTTT
CASRARGETEAFF
>TRBV10-2|16|TRBJ2-4|NA|NA
TGCGCCAGCAGCAATCGAACCTCCGAGGCCAAAAACATTCAGTACTTC
CASSNRTSEAKNIQYF